This T cell receptor beta chain emerged from a study of blood T cells in healthy people across ages. Combining a sample-barcoded 5' primer with a J-beta primer mix, a second PCR ran for about 7 to 11 cycles. One entry per CDR3 protein results from TCRdb running MiXCR on the 5' RACE reads. This sample has around 790,000 distinct CDR3 sequences, with under 45% found just once. The people who gave samples were healthy Caucasians from Russia, aged roughly 6 to 90. In germline, CDR1 is DFQATT, CDR2 SNEGSKA (reference sequence). The CDR3 length is 12 residues. Trimming cost V 3 bases and J 4 bases, with 9 bases left between them.

The chain couples TRBV20-1 to TRBJ1-2, with no clear D. The clonotype was recovered from a man aged 60 to 75 in good health. The sequenced material came from blood. The chain's CDR3 is CSASSATYGYTF. The DNA for the CDR3 is TGCAGTGCTAGTTCGGCTACCTATGGCTACACCTTC.